Listed here are 15 T cell receptor beta chains from one sample, sequenced in a study of blood T cell repertoires in COVID-19. The repertoire was sequenced with immunoSEQ multiplex PCR; TCRdb's copy has only in-frame clones and lacks some. In the table there are around 180,000 clones, 85% to 90% of which are singletons. The sequenced material came from peripheral blood. These receptors were obtained from a human donor in a cohort sampled during active COVID-19.

V is TRBV6-6 and J is TRBJ1-3; 7 bases are a match to TRBD1. This CDR3 is 15 amino acids long. Germline V gives CDR1 MNHNY, CDR2 SVGAGI (reference sequence). The V and J ends lost 6 bases and 2 bases, in that order; junction bases with no gene match: 7. CDR3 sequence (DNA): TGTGCCAGCAGCATATTACAGGGGACTGGAAACACCATATATTTT. Its protein is CASSILQGTGNTIYF.

The chain joins TRBV4-3 to TRBJ2-1, with TRBD2 matching over 9 bases. The CDR3 covers 15 residues. Unmatched junction bases numbered 8, after V lost 5 bases and J lost 6 bases. Germline loops: CDR1 LGHNA, CDR2 YSLEER. For the CDR3, the DNA is TGCGCCAGCAGCACCTTAGCGGGGGAGGGCAATGAGCAGTTCTTC. This codes for CASSTLAGEGNEQFF.

The chain employs TRBV7-8 and TRBJ2-3; TRBD2 might be the D (6 bases). The V gene lost 2 bases and the J gene lost 2 bases, with 17 bases spanning the gap. The CDR3 extends over 17 amino acids. Germline V gene sequence: CDR1 SGHVS, CDR2 FQNEAQ. This chain's CDR3 is CASSLLGVAAPTDTQYF. The CDR3 DNA sequence: TGTGCCAGCAGCTTACTCGGAGTAGCGGCGCCCACAGATACGCAGTATTTT.

The chain couples TRBV5-1 to TRBJ2-1; 9 bases agree with TRBD2. CDR1 is SGHRS, CDR2 YFSETQ, per germline. This CDR3 is built from 15 residues. Germline trimming cut 2 bases from V and 6 bases from J; bases unmatched to any gene: 6. The CDR3 DNA reads as TGCGCCAGCAGCTTAATGGCGGGAGGGCTCAATGAGCAGTTCTTC. Residues: CASSLMAGGLNEQFF.

The chain couples TRBV19 to TRBJ2-3; TRBD1 matches at 7 bases. The CDR3 length is 15 residues. Germline values: CDR1 LNHDA, CDR2 SQIVND (reference sequence). With V trimmed by 8 bases and J by 0 bases, 8 bases remained unmatched. The chain's CDR3 is CASVGTASSTDTQYF. CDR3 DNA sequence: TGTGCCAGTGTCGGGACAGCTTCTAGCACAGATACGCAGTATTTT.

In its sample, this clone was seen a few times. The V and J genes are TRBV5-1 and TRBJ2-3; no reliable D call. Germline CDR1 reads SGHRS; CDR2 reads YFSETQ. Trimming pared 1 base from V and 0 bases from J, leaving 9 bases between. The CDR3 extends over 15 amino acids. The CDR3 reads CASSLPEPSTDTQYF. CDR3 bases: TGCGCCAGCAGCTTGCCGGAGCCAAGCACAGATACGCAGTATTTT.

This chain joins TRBV28 and TRBJ2-2; 7 bases agree with TRBD2. Germline V gene lookup returns CDR1 MDHEN and CDR2 SYDVKM. The CDR3 runs to 14 residues. The V and J ends lost 6 bases and 1 base, in that order; junction bases with no gene match: 2. The CDR3 sequence: CASSSSGNTGELFF. CDR3 in DNA: TGTGCCAGCAGCTCTAGCGGGAACACCGGGGAGCTGTTTTTT.

The chain is built from TRBV7-2 and TRBJ1-5; possibly TRBD1 for D (5 bases). The CDR3 is 14 residues long. CDR1 and CDR2 (germline): SGHTA, FQGNSA. The ends were cut back, 5 bases at V and 4 bases at J, with 12 bases in the middle. The CDR3 DNA is TGTGCCAGCAGCCCCGATGGGGGGAATCAGCCCCAGCATTTT. Amino acids: CASSPDGGNQPQHF.

The gene calls are TRBV5-4 and TRBJ1-2; TRBD1 might be the D (5 bases). This CDR3 is built from 14 residues. The ends were cut back, 0 bases at V and 8 bases at J, with 14 bases in the middle. Germline loops: CDR1 SGHNT, CDR2 YYREEE (reference sequence). This chain's CDR3 is CASSLAGQGIGYTF. The CDR3 region has the DNA TGTGCCAGCAGCTTGGCCGGTCAGGGCATAGGCTACACCTTC.

The rearrangement links TRBV24-1 to TRBJ2-3; D remains unclear. CDR1 and CDR2 from the germline V gene are KGHDR and SFDVKD. Trimming stripped 3 bases from V and 1 base from J, with 7 bases between. This CDR3 region has 14 residues. The CDR3 is CATSDQARTDTQYF. CDR3 DNA sequence: TGTGCCACCAGTGATCAGGCCCGCACAGATACGCAGTATTTT.

The genes are TRBV6-5 and TRBJ2-3; 10 positions agree with TRBD1. The CDR3 covers 14 residues. V lost 8 bases to trimming and J lost 6 bases; unmatched junction nucleotides: 8. Per germline, CDR1 MNHEY and CDR2 SVGAGI. The CDR3 protein is CASLSPGQGDTQYF. CDR3 bases: TGTGCCAGCCTTTCCCCGGGACAGGGGGATACGCAGTATTTT.

J is TRBJ1-1 and V is TRBV15; D is ambiguous. The CDR3 sequence is 14 residues long. Trimming cost V 3 bases and J 2 bases, with 10 bases left between them. The germline V gene has CDR1 LNHNV and CDR2 YYDKDF (reference sequence). CDR3 loop: CATSRAADNTEAFF. CDR3 in DNA: TGTGCCACCAGCAGGGCGGCCGATAACACTGAAGCTTTCTTT.

The rearrangement joins TRBV7-6 to TRBJ2-7; D perhaps matches TRBD1 (6 bases). CDR3 length: 15 amino acids. The V gene lost 3 bases and the J gene lost 2 bases, with 14 bases spanning the gap. Per germline, CDR1 SGHVS and CDR2 FNYEAQ. The CDR3 nucleotides read TGTGCCAGCAGCTTGCAGCCGGGACAAACCTACGAGCAGTACTTC. Translation gives CASSLQPGQTYEQYF. Full variable domain (missing parts from reference TRBV7-6 and TRBJ2-7): GAGVSQSPRYKVTKRGQDVALRCDPISGHVSLYWYRQALGQGPEFLTYFNYEAQQDKSGLPNDRFSAERPEGSISTLTIQRTEQRDSAMYRCASSLQPGQTYEQYFGPGTRLTVT.

CDR3 nucleotide sequence: TGTGCCAGCAGCTTAGATCTTTGGCAGAACGAGCAGTACTTC. It translates to CASSLDLWQNEQYF. The rearrangement uses TRBV11-2 and TRBJ2-7, with D unclear. Trimming removed 0 bases from V and 5 bases from J, with 11 bases in between. CDR1 is SGHAT, CDR2 FQNNGV, per germline. The CDR3 length is 14 residues.

The V call is TRBV19, the J call TRBJ2-2; maybe TRBD1 (6 bases). Germline CDR1 reads LNHDA; CDR2 reads SQIVND (reference sequence). The CDR3 length is 15 residues. V was clipped by 6 bases and J by 1 base, with 12 bases between them. The CDR3 DNA is TGTGCCAGTAGGGCCGGGACACAGAACACCGGGGAGCTGTTTTTT. Translated, it gives CASRAGTQNTGELFF.